Given below is one TCR beta chain in context. No antigen is known for it. The sample holds no much larger clone one base away, and base qualities are not on file. The library was produced with PCR. DNA from cultured CD4+ T cells underwent TCR sequencing with the Oncomine TCR Beta short-read assay at the Johns Hopkins FTIC core. The QIAamp micro DNA kit was used to extract genomic DNA from the cultured CD4+ T cells. Oncomine TCR Beta libraries made from cultured CD4+ T cells were pooled using unique dual indexes and sequenced on an Illumina iSeq 100. Turning to the authors' computational methods: Non-productive sequences were removed, and CDR3s that did not start with C, did not end with F or W, or were shorter than 7 amino acids were discarded. Antigen-specific clonotypes were identified using the MANAFEST web application through comparison of peptide-stimulated wells with reference and other culture wells. For a clone to be called positive, the clone needed an FDR below 0.05, an odds ratio above 5, and a productive frequency above 0.1% in at least two of three replicate wells. A clonotype was classed as cross-reactive if the clonotype showed significant expansion both in SARS-CoV-2 spike wells and in at least one common cold coronavirus spike condition. Similarity between CDR3 sequences was evaluated in R version 3.6.1 using Levenshtein distances (stringdist) and unrooted phylogenetic trees (ape). TCRdb took the public reads, trimmed them with fastp at Q25, ran MiXCR for clone calling and kept in-frame beta chains. Rows are unified per CDR3 protein, each entry keeping the most common DNA and genes. The authors' filters were not applied to this entry. This sample holds 13,000 or so distinct CDR3 sequences; 25% to 30% were observed only once. The top ten clonotypes cover 25% to 35% of the sample.

This record comes from a study of vaccination and CD4 T cells after COVID-19 (dated by TCRdb to the early 2020s). As for the study more broadly: Six males and four females were included in the convalescent cohort, with two Hispanic individuals, seven Caucasians, two Asians and one multiracial person represented. Post-vaccine blood samples were taken a median of 72 days after the second vaccine dose, with a range of 14 to 241 days. In over 8 COVID-19 convalescent patients and 4 infection-naive healthy vaccine recipients, researchers compared the spike-specific CD4+ TCR repertoire from before mRNA vaccination with the repertoire from after. Control cultures received a CEFX viral epitope pool as the positive control, an HIV-1 Nef peptide pool as the negative control, or no peptide. Participants got two doses of the Pfizer-BioNTech BNT162b2 vaccine (n=8) or two doses of the Moderna mRNA-1273 vaccine (n=2). For stimulating the cultures, overlapping spike peptide pools were used, derived from SARS-CoV-2 as well as from the common cold coronaviruses HCoV-NL63, HCoV-OC43 and HCoV-229E. Post-COVID blood samples were collected from convalescent patients a median of roughly 100 days after diagnosis, with a range of roughly 30 to 170 days. Here is what the overall study found, with its caveats: Among convalescent patients, a median 86.3% of the SARS-CoV-2-reactive clones seen after vaccination appeared only after vaccination, which suggests priming specific to the vaccine. In convalescent patients, nearly all vaccine-specific clones (304 of 307) were found to be mono-reactive for SARS-CoV-2 spike rather than cross-reactive with common cold coronaviruses. Relatively few convalescent patients were included in the study, and early timepoints after natural infection were not analyzed. The median number of SARS-CoV-2-reactive clonotypes rose from 21 after infection to 30 to 45 after vaccination, but the change was not significant.

Looking up the germline V gene yields CDR1 KGHDR and CDR2 SFDVKD. V lost 5 bases and J lost 1 base, and the count of bases not matched to a germline gene is 15. CDR3 length: 20 amino acids, cysteine to phenylalanine. Just CDR3 DNA is preserved here, 60 bases in frame from base 1. The intended sense of this specimen's treatment or condition label: 10-day PBMC culture with coronavirus spike peptide pools or control peptides (ViraFEST assay). The ViraFEST assay, used in the study, expanded antigen-specific T cells with peptide pools and then identified the expanded clonotypes through TCR sequencing. Negative nucleocapsid antibody tests taken both before and after vaccination confirmed that the healthy vaccine recipients had no prior SARS-CoV-2 infection. Two million PBMCs per well were cultured in IMDM with approximately 5.5% human AB serum and approximately 9.1 IU/ml IL-2, plus 10 ug/ml peptide pools. On days 3 and 7, half of the culture medium was replaced with fresh IL-2-containing medium. After 10 days of culture, CD4+ T cells were isolated by negative selection with the EasySep CD4+ T cell isolation kit. Ficoll-Paque Plus gradient centrifugation was used to isolate PBMCs from whole blood, and the isolated PBMCs were then either used fresh or cryopreserved at -140C. Triplicate wells were generally used for each culture condition.

The sequences come from CD4+ T cells from blood, cultured in vitro, collected before SARS-CoV-2 vaccination. The TCR originated in a human donor who received a COVID-19 vaccine. The rearrangement combines TRBV24-1 with TRBJ2-3, with 12 middle bases fitting TRBD1. The CDR3 region: CATSGPGGDRGPLGTDTQYF. The sequenced DNA is TGTGCCACCAGTGGACCTGGGGGGGACAGGGGGCCATTGGGCACAGATACGCAGTATTTT.